Listed here are 27 T cell receptor beta chains from one sample, sequenced in a study of cytomegalovirus exposure and HLA in healthy donors. Sequencing was performed with immunoSEQ multiplex PCR; in TCRdb, only in-frame clones are kept and a portion is missing. The table includes just over 80,000 clones, approximately 96% detected once. Sequencing was carried out using PBMCs. All receptors derive from a woman under 30 in good health and CMV-seronegative.

V usage is TRBV5-6 and J usage is TRBJ1-2; D unresolved. Germline CDR1 reads SGHDT; CDR2 reads YYEEEE. Deletions cut 4 bases from V and 0 bases from J, with 7 bases between. The CDR3 spans 13 residues. The CDR3 coding sequence is TGTGCCAGCAGCACCGGGACTAACTATGGCTACACCTTC. This sequence encodes CASSTGTNYGYTF.

The rearrangement uses TRBV18 and TRBJ1-2, with D perhaps matching TRBD1 (6 bases). The V gene lost 3 bases and the J gene lost 4 bases, with 18 bases spanning the gap. CDR3 length: 16 residues. Germline V gene sequence: CDR1 KGHSH, CDR2 LQKENI. For the CDR3, the DNA is TGTGCCAGCTCACCTGGGGTCAGGGGCTGGAGCTATGGCTACACCTTC. Amino acid sequence: CASSPGVRGWSYGYTF.

This clone has only one observation. The junction and the germline gene differ at one end; a read error may be behind it. The chain carries TRBV14 and TRBJ2-2; 8 bases line up with TRBD1. The length of the CDR3 is 15 residues. In germline, CDR1 is SGHDN, CDR2 FVKESK. The DNA of the CDR3 is TGTGCCAGCAGCCAGAGGACAGGGAACATCGGGGAGCTGTTTTTT. As protein: CASSQRTGNIGELFF.

The chain uses TRBV6-4 and TRBJ1-5; tentative D call: TRBD1 (5 bases). The germline V gene has CDR1 MRHNA and CDR2 SNTAGT. The CDR3 runs 15 residues. The V end lost 6 bases, the J end lost 0 bases, and 12 bases lay between the germline ends. The CDR3 is CASSSVGDSNQPQHF. DNA of the CDR3: TGTGCCAGCAGCTCAGTAGGGGATAGCAATCAGCCCCAGCATTTT.

The J gene is TRBJ2-3, the V gene TRBV5-4; TRBD2 aligns across 11 bases. CDR3 length: 16 residues. The V and J ends lost 3 bases and 8 bases, in that order; junction bases with no gene match: 11. Germline-derived CDR1 and CDR2 are SGHNT and YYREEE (reference sequence). CDR3 sequence: CASSSSSGRSLGTQYF. Written as DNA, the CDR3 is TGTGCCAGCAGCTCCTCTAGCGGGAGGTCCCTCGGTACGCAGTATTTT.

The rearrangement joins TRBV5-1 to TRBJ2-6, with TRBD1 identical over 9 bases. Germline values: CDR1 SGHRS, CDR2 YFSETQ. After removal of 6 bases from V and 1 base from J, the junction contained 14 bases not matched to a gene. The CDR3 has 19 residues. The CDR3 protein is CASTQGQGSFASGANVLTF. CDR3 nucleotides: TGCGCCAGCACCCAAGGACAGGGGAGTTTCGCTTCTGGGGCCAACGTCCTGACTTTC.

The gene calls are TRBV29-1 and TRBJ2-7; D possibly corresponds to TRBD2 (6 bases). CDR1 is SQVTM and CDR2 is ANQGSEA in the germline V gene. The germline V and J ends were trimmed by 4 bases and 1 base, with 14 bases remaining between them. There are 14 residues in the CDR3. The CDR3 DNA sequence: TGCAGCGTTGTCGCTAGCGTCATTTCCTACGAGCAGTACTTC. Translation: CSVVASVISYEQYF.

CDR3 loop: CASSLDPQADYGYTF. CDR3 DNA sequence: TGTGCCAGCAGCTTAGATCCCCAGGCCGACTATGGCTACACCTTC. The chain has TRBV11-2 and TRBJ1-2; no clear D. Germline V lookup: CDR1 SGHAT, CDR2 FQNNGV. Trimming cost V 0 bases and J 3 bases, with 11 bases left between them. The CDR3 has 15 amino acids.

This sequence joins TRBV13 and TRBJ2-7; 9 positions match TRBD1. Germline CDR1 and CDR2: PRHDT and FYEKMQ (reference sequence). Losses at the gene ends were 2 bases for V and 2 bases for J; bases not matched to a gene: 7. This CDR3 region has 16 residues. The CDR3 sequence: CASSLRGQGRAYEQYF. CDR3 coding DNA: TGTGCCAGCAGCTTAAGGGGACAGGGCCGGGCCTACGAGCAGTACTTC. Combining the CDR3 with reference TRBV13 and TRBJ2-7 gives the whole variable domain AAGVIQSPRHLIKEKRETATLKCYPIPRHDTVYWYQQGPGQDPQFLISFYEKMQSDKGSIPDRFSAQQFSDYHSELNMSSLELGDSALYFCASSLRGQGRAYEQYFGPGTRLTVT.

The chain couples TRBV5-4 to TRBJ2-7, with D tentatively TRBD2 (5 bases). The length of the CDR3 is 13 residues. Germline CDR1 is SGHNT and CDR2 is YYREEE (reference sequence). The germline V and J ends were trimmed by 7 bases and 0 bases, with 11 bases remaining between them. This CDR3 is CASSSGYSYEQYF. The CDR3 nucleotides read TGTGCCAGCTCAAGCGGATACTCCTACGAGCAGTACTTC.

V gene TRBV21-1 combines with J gene TRBJ1-2. TRBV21-1 counts as a pseudogene. CDR3 length: 15 amino acids. CDR3: CASSRGGGVGYGYTF. The CDR3 nucleotides read TGTGCCAGCAGCAGGGGTGGAGGGGTCGGCTATGGCTACACCTTC.

This chain uses TRBV27 with TRBJ2-1; 13 bases are shared with TRBD2. Germline values: CDR1 MNHEY, CDR2 SMNVEV (reference sequence). The CDR3 covers 20 residues. V gave up 5 bases and J gave up 7 bases; unmatched junction bases: 20. The DNA of the CDR3 is TGTGCCAGCAGTACGGACAGCGGACTAGCGGGAGCATGGTCTGGGAATGAGCAGTTCTTC. It translates to CASSTDSGLAGAWSGNEQFF.

This clone was counted only a few times. This sequence joins TRBV6-4 and TRBJ2-1, with 9 bases matching TRBD2. The junction had 8 bases not matched to a gene; V was cut back by 2 bases and J by 6 bases. The CDR3 length is 16 residues. The germline V gene encodes CDR1 MRHNA and CDR2 SNTAGT. CDR3 nucleotides: TGTGCCAGCAGTGACGACGCGGGAGGGCCTGCCAATGAGCAGTTCTTC. It encodes CASSDDAGGPANEQFF.

CDR3 nucleotide sequence: TGTGCCAGTAGTATTGAGGACGAGGGACAGCCCCAGCATTTT. This sequence encodes CASSIEDEGQPQHF. The chain joins TRBV19 to TRBJ1-5; D is undetermined. V lost 3 bases to trimming and J lost 7 bases, with 13 bases between them. This CDR3 spans 14 amino acids. Germline loops: CDR1 LNHDA, CDR2 SQIVND (reference sequence).

V and J are TRBV6-6 and TRBJ1-5; D unclear. CDR1 is MNHNY, CDR2 SVGAGI, per germline (reference sequence). The V end was cut by 0 bases, the J end by 2 bases, with 8 bases between. The CDR3 sequence is 15 residues long. The CDR3 loop reads CASSYSGGGNQPQHF. The CDR3 DNA follows: TGTGCCAGCAGTTACTCGGGAGGCGGCAATCAGCCCCAGCATTTT.

The J gene is TRBJ1-5, the V gene TRBV19; D not resolved. Germline CDR1 and CDR2: LNHDA and SQIVND (reference sequence). V dropped 7 bases and J dropped 3 bases, with 10 bases sitting between them. The CDR3 extends over 13 amino acids. In DNA form, the CDR3 reads TGTGCCAGTATCCGAGGGTACAATCAGCCCCAGCATTTT. As protein: CASIRGYNQPQHF.

The rearrangement uses TRBV15 and TRBJ2-2; 7 nucleotides align to TRBD1. Germline V gene sequence: CDR1 LNHNV, CDR2 YYDKDF (reference sequence). This CDR3 has 14 residues. The V and J ends lost 5 bases and 0 bases, in that order; junction bases with no gene match: 0. The CDR3 DNA reads as TGTGCCACCAGCGGGACAGCGAACACCGGGGAGCTGTTTTTT. Translated, it gives CATSGTANTGELFF.

J is TRBJ1-2 and V is TRBV2; no clear D gene. The V end was cut by 7 bases, the J end by 3 bases, with 12 bases between. Per the germline V gene, CDR1 is SNHLY and CDR2 is FYNNEI. This CDR3 has 13 residues. CDR3 sequence reads: CASTGSTDYGYTF. CDR3 DNA: TGTGCCAGCACAGGATCCACCGACTATGGCTACACCTTC.

This chain joins TRBV7-7 and TRBJ2-7, with TRBD1 identical over 7 bases. This CDR3 is 17 amino acids long. V lost 1 base and J lost 3; bases outside the gene matches: 12. Germline CDR1 reads SSHAT; CDR2 reads FNYEAQ (reference sequence). The CDR3 here is CASSLDPDRAIHYEQYF. The CDR3 nucleotides are TGTGCCAGCAGCTTAGACCCAGACAGGGCGATACACTACGAGCAGTACTTC.

The genes are TRBV9 and TRBJ1-3, with D unclear. V lost 0 bases to trimming and J lost 1 base, with 11 bases between them. CDR3 size: 16 residues. The germline gives CDR1 SGDLS, CDR2 YYNGEE. This chain's CDR3 is CASSVDPGISGNTIYF. CDR3 nucleotides: TGTGCCAGCAGCGTAGACCCAGGAATATCTGGAAACACCATATATTTT.

The V gene is TRBV19, the J gene TRBJ1-2, with TRBD1 identical over 8 bases. This CDR3 has 15 amino acids. In germline, CDR1 is LNHDA, CDR2 SQIVND (reference sequence). Unmatched junction bases numbered 11, after V lost 7 bases and J lost 4 bases. CDR3 in amino acids: CASKQGASVIYGYTF. CDR3 in DNA: TGTGCCAGTAAGCAGGGGGCGTCTGTTATCTATGGCTACACCTTC.

This clone occurred once. The J gene is TRBJ2-7, the V gene TRBV19; D is perhaps TRBD1 (7 bases). The CDR3 consists of 15 residues. Deletions cut 2 bases from V and 3 bases from J, with 14 bases between. CDR1 is LNHDA, CDR2 SQIVND, per germline (reference sequence). CDR3 DNA sequence: TGTGCCAGTAGTATACCCCACAGGGGAGGCTACGAGCAGTACTTC. Translation: CASSIPHRGGYEQYF.

CDR3 in DNA: TGTGCCAGCAGCTTGGAGGGAGCCAGCTCCTATAATTCACCCCTCCACTTT. It specifies CASSLEGASSYNSPLHF. The V call is TRBV5-6, the J call TRBJ1-6; D gene ambiguous. The germline CDR1 and CDR2 sequences are SGHDT and YYEEEE. This CDR3 is 17 amino acids long. Deletions cut 0 bases from V and 0 bases from J, with 10 bases between.

The chain carries TRBV27 and TRBJ2-5; D may be TRBD1 (6 bases). Germline CDR1 and CDR2: MNHEY and SMNVEV (reference sequence). This CDR3 is built from 15 residues. V was cut by 3 bases and J by 5 bases, with 16 bases left in between. DNA of the CDR3: TGTGCCAGCAGTTTTTGGGGGCGCGGGTCGGAGACCCAGTACTTC. It encodes CASSFWGRGSETQYF.

The chain joins TRBV5-4 to TRBJ2-3, with D uncertain. V was shortened by 1 base and J by 12 bases, with 21 bases between the two germline ends. The CDR3 covers 15 residues. The germline CDR1 and CDR2 sequences are SGHNT and YYREEE (reference sequence). CDR3 protein: CASSLLPSLKNGQYF. DNA of the CDR3: TGTGCCAGCAGCTTGTTGCCCTCACTGAAAAATGGTCAGTATTTT.

The rearrangement links TRBV11-2 to TRBJ1-1; D remains ambiguous. The V end was cut by 1 base, the J end by 7 bases, with 13 bases between. In germline, CDR1 is SGHAT, CDR2 FQNNGV. The CDR3 is 14 amino acids. The CDR3 coding sequence is TGTGCCAGCAGCTTAGTTGACACCCTTTTTGAAGCTTTCTTT. Protein: CASSLVDTLFEAFF.

Of note for this clone: At the DNA level, this CDR3 is encoded by other sequences in the same sample as well. The chain joins TRBV30 to TRBJ2-5; TRBD1 might be the D (7 bases). V dropped 3 bases and J dropped 3 bases, with 17 bases sitting between them. The CDR3 spans 15 residues. The germline CDR1 and CDR2 sequences are GTSNPN and SVGIG (reference sequence). The CDR3 sequence: CAWRGAGQMKETQYF. DNA for the CDR3: TGTGCCTGGAGGGGGGCGGGACAGATGAAAGAGACCCAGTACTTC. Based on the CDR3 plus reference TRBV30 and TRBJ2-5, the full variable domain is SQTIHQWPATLVQPVGSPLSLECTVEGTSNPNLYWYRQAAGRGLQLLFYSVGIGQISSEVPQNLSASRPQDRQFILSSKKLLLSDSGFYLCAWRGAGQMKETQYFGPGTRLLVL.